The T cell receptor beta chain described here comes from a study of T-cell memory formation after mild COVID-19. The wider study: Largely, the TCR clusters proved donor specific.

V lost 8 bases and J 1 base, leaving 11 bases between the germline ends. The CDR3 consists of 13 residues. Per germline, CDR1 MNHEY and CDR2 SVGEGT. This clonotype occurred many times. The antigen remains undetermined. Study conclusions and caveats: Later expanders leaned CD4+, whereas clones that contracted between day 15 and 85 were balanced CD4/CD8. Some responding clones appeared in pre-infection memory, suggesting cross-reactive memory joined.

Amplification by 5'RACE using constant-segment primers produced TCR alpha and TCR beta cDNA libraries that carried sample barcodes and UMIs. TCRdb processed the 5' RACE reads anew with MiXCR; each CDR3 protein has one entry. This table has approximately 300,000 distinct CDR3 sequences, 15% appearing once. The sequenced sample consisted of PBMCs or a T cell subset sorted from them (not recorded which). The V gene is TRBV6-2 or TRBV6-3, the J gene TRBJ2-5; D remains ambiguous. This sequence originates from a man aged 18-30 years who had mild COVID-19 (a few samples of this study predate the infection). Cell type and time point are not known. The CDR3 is CASRAHSQETQYF. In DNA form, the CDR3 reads TGTGCCAGCCGAGCACACAGCCAAGAGACCCAGTACTTC.